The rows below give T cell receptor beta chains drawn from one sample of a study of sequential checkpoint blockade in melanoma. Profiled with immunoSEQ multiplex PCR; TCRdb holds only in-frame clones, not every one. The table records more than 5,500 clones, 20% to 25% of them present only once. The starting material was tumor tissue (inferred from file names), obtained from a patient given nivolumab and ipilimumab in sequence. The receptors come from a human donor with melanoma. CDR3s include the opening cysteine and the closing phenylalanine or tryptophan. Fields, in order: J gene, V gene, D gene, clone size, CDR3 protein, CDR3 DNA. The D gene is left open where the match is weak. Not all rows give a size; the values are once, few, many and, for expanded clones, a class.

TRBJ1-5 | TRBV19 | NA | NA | CASSRRMWGEFNQPQHF | TGTGCCAGTAGCCGACGCATGTGGGGGGAGTTTAATCAGCCCCAGCATTTT
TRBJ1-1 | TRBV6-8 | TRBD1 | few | CASRTTGLTEAFF | TGTGCCAGCAGGACGACAGGGTTAACTGAAGCTTTCTTT
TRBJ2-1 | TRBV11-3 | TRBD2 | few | CASSPGLADDEQFF | TGTGCCAGCAGCCCGGGACTAGCGGACGATGAGCAGTTCTTC
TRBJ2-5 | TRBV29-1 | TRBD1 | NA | CSVGGQGETQYF | TGCAGCGTTGGCGGACAGGGAGAGACCCAGTACTTC
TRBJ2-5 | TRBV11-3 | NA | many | CASSLMMGAGETQYF | TGTGCCAGCAGCTTAATGATGGGGGCTGGGGAGACCCAGTACTTC
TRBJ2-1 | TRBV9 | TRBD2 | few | CASSRRPRGRGEQFF | TGTGCCAGCAGCAGGAGACCTCGAGGGAGGGGTGAGCAGTTCTTC
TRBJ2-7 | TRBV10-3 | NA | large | CAISEPGIYEQYF | TGTGCCATCAGTGAGCCAGGGATCTACGAGCAGTACTTC
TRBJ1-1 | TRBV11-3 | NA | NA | CASTRQGLNTEAFF | TGTGCCAGCACCCGGCAGGGCCTGAACACTGAAGCTTTCTTT
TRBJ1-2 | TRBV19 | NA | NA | CASSGPRSLFLGGYTF | TGTGCCAGTAGTGGGCCACGGAGTTTATTTTTGGGTGGCTACACCTTC
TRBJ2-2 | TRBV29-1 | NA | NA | CSVEGLGGWHTGELFF | TGCAGCGTTGAAGGTCTTGGAGGATGGCACACCGGGGAGCTGTTTTTT
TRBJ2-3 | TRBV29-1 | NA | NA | CSVVSENTDTQYF | TGCAGCGTGGTGTCCGAGAACACAGATACGCAGTATTTT
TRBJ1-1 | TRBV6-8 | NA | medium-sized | CASSYSVNTEAFF | TGTGCCAGCAGTTACTCGGTGAACACTGAAGCTTTCTTT
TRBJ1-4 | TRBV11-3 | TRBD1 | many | CASSDPTAGGTNEKLFF | TGTGCCAGCAGCGACCCCACCGCAGGGGGAACTAATGAAAAACTGTTTTTT
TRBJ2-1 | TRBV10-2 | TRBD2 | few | CASRGLAEGPRSSYNEQFF | TGCGCCAGCAGAGGACTAGCGGAGGGCCCTCGGAGCTCCTACAATGAGCAGTTCTTC
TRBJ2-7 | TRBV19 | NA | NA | CASSITGTGPYEQYF | TGTGCCAGTAGTATCACCGGGACGGGACCCTACGAGCAGTACTTC
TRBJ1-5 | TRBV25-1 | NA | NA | CASSGGSDNQPQHF | TGTGCCAGCAGTGGGGGGAGCGACAATCAGCCCCAGCATTTT
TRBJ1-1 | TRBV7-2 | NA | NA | CASRPTGYTEAFF | TGTGCCAGCAGGCCTACAGGGTACACTGAAGCTTTCTTT
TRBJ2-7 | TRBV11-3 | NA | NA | CASSLGGGGGHEQYF | TGTGCCAGCAGCTTAGGAGGAGGAGGAGGGCACGAGCAGTACTTC
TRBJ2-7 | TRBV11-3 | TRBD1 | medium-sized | CASSTGQGSSYEQYF | TGTGCCAGCAGCACAGGACAGGGGAGCTCCTACGAGCAGTACTTC
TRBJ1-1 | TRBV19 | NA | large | CASIARDLGANTEAFF | TGTGCCAGTATAGCACGGGACCTTGGGGCGAACACTGAAGCTTTCTTT
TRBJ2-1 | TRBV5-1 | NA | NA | CASSWGGGGSYNEQFF | TGCGCCAGCAGCTGGGGAGGGGGTGGATCCTACAATGAGCAGTTCTTC
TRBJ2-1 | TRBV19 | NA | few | CASSIFTGRYNEQFF | TGTGCCAGTAGTATATTCACGGGCCGATACAATGAGCAGTTCTTC
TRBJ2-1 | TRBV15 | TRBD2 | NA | CATSTPGTSGRANNEQFF | TGTGCCACCAGCACGCCTGGGACTAGCGGGAGGGCCAACAATGAGCAGTTCTTC
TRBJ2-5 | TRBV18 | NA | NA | CASSPPLETQYF | TGTGCCAGCTCACCACCGTTAGAGACCCAGTACTTC
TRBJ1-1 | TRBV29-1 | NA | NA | CSVEDRTNTEAFF | TGCAGCGTTGAGGACAGAACGAACACTGAAGCTTTCTTT
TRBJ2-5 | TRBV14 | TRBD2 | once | CASSLWTSGRRETQYF | TGTGCCAGCAGCCTTTGGACTAGCGGGAGGAGGGAGACCCAGTACTTC
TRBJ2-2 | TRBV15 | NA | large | CATSRGDLTVPDTGELFF | TGTGCCACCAGCAGAGGCGACCTGACAGTGCCCGACACCGGGGAGCTGTTTTTT
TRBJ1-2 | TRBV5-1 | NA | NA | CASSPDGLGYGYTF | TGCGCCAGCAGCCCGGACGGCTTGGGCTATGGCTACACCTTC
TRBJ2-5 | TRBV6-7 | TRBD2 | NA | CASKSSGVPGETQYF | TGTGCCAGCAAGTCTAGCGGGGTCCCCGGAGAGACCCAGTACTTC
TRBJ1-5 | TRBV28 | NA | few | CASSLGVRGNQPQHF | TGTGCCAGCAGTTTGGGGGTCAGAGGGAATCAGCCCCAGCATTTT
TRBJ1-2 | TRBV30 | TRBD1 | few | CAWSVLGRTGYGYTF | TGTGCCTGGAGTGTACTAGGAAGGACAGGCTATGGCTACACCTTC
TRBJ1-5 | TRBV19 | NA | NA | CASSIRDSLFSNSNQPQHF | TGTGCCAGTAGTATCCGAGACAGCCTTTTTTCCAATAGCAATCAGCCCCAGCATTTT
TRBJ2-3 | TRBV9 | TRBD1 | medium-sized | CASSVGPQTGQSTDTQYF | TGTGCCAGCAGCGTAGGACCCCAGACAGGGCAAAGCACAGATACGCAGTATTTT
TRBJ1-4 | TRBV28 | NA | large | CASRPALNEKLFF | TGTGCCAGCAGACCGGCCCTGAATGAAAAACTGTTTTTT
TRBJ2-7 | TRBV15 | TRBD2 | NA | CATSKGEGFGGSFYEQYF | TGTGCCACCAGCAAAGGTGAGGGTTTTGGCGGGAGTTTCTACGAGCAGTACTTC
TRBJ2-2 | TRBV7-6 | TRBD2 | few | CASSPGGGASTGELFF | TGTGCCAGCTCCCCGGGCGGGGGGGCTTCCACCGGGGAGCTGTTTTTT
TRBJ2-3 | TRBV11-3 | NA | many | CASSLGRGLTDTQYF | TGTGCCAGCAGCTTAGGGCGGGGCCTCACAGATACGCAGTATTTT
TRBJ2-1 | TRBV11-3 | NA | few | CASSYEDSSYNEQFF | TGTGCCAGCAGTTATGAGGACAGCTCCTACAATGAGCAGTTCTTC
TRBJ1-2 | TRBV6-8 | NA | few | CASSYGPAGWNDYGYTF | TGTGCCAGCAGTTACGGTCCGGCAGGGTGGAATGACTATGGCTACACCTTC
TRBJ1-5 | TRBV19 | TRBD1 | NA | CASRRTGMLQHF | TGTGCCAGTAGGAGGACAGGGATGCTCCAGCATTTT
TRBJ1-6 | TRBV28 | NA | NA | CASTVSSYNSPLHF | TGTGCCAGCACCGTTTCCTCCTATAATTCACCCCTCCACTTT
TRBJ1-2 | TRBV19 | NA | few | CASSRTATNYGYTF | TGTGCCAGTAGTAGGACAGCAACTAACTATGGCTACACCTTC
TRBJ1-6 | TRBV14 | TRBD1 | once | CASSHRLGTGVDSPLHF | TGTGCCAGCAGCCACCGACTCGGGACAGGGGTTGATTCACCCCTCCACTTT
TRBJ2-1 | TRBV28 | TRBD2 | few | CASSLSGSWSNEQFF | TGTGCCAGCAGCCTGAGCGGGAGTTGGTCCAATGAGCAGTTCTTC